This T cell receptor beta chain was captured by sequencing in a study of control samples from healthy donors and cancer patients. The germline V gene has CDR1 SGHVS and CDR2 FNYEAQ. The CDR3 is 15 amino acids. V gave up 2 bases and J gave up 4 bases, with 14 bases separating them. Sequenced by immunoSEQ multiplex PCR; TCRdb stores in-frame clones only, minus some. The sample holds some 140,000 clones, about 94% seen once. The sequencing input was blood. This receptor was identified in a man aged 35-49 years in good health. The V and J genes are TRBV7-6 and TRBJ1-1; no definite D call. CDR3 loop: CASSLSYMGGTEAFF. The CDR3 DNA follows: TGTGCCAGCAGCTTAAGTTACATGGGAGGCACTGAAGCTTTCTTT.